This TCR beta chain was identified during a study of OX40 agonist ivuxolimab in advanced cancers. Across the whole study: Treatment received earlier with anti-PD-1, anti-PD-L1 or anti-CTLA-4 agents was allowed, and approximately 44% had some.

The CDR3 length is 14 residues. The germline V gene has CDR1 MDHEN and CDR2 SYDVKM. V dropped 5 bases and J dropped 4 bases, with 12 bases sitting between them. Clones were read by immunoSEQ multiplex PCR, and TCRdb kept only the in-frame ones, dropping some. Among roughly 50,000 clones listed, 91% were seen once. This sample comprised CD4+ or CD8+ T cells sorted from blood, obtained in a trial of the OX40 agonist ivuxolimab. This chain uses TRBV28 with TRBJ1-5; D unresolved. This TCR derives from an adult with an advanced solid tumor such as melanoma, head and neck, liver or kidney cancer. The CDR3 region is CASSQGPENQPQHF. As DNA, the CDR3 is TGTGCCAGCAGTCAAGGTCCAGAGAATCAGCCCCAGCATTTT.